This T cell receptor (beta chain) is from a study of cytomegalovirus exposure and HLA in healthy donors. Broader study findings: A classifier reportedly called cytomegalovirus status with high sensitivity and specificity. Cytomegalovirus association was listed for about 180 TCR beta chains.

Germline V gives CDR1 SGDLS, CDR2 YYNGEE. This CDR3 has 15 residues. V was trimmed by 6 bases and J by 5 bases, leaving 20 bases between them. Profiling relied on immunoSEQ multiplex PCR, and the TCRdb table lists in-frame clones only, not all of them. In the table there are more than 120,000 clones, 87% of which are singletons. In regard to this clone: Its antigen is still unknown.

This receptor was taken from a young man in good health and CMV-seropositive. The specimen was PBMCs. The rearrangement uses TRBV9 and TRBJ1-1, with D possibly TRBD1 on 6 matching bases. CDR3 DNA: TGTGCCAGCACTTACAGGGATGTAGGACGGACTGAAGCTTTCTTT. It specifies CASTYRDVGRTEAFF.